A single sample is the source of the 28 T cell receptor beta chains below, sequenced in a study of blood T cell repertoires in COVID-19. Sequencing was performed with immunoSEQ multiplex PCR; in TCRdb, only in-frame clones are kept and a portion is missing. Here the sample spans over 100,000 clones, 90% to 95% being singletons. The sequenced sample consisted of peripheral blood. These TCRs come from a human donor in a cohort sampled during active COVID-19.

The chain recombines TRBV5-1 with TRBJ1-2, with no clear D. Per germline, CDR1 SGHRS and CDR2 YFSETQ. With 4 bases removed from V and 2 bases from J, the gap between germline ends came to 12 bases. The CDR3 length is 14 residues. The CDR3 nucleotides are TGCGCCAGCAGCGTTACAGATCTAAACTATGGCTACACCTTC. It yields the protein CASSVTDLNYGYTF.

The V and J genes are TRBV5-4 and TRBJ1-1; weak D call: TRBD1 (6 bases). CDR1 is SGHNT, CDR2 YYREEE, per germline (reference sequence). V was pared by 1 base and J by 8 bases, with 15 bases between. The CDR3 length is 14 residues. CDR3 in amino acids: CASSLSGQRKEAFF. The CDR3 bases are TGTGCCAGCAGCTTGTCAGGACAGAGGAAAGAAGCTTTCTTT.

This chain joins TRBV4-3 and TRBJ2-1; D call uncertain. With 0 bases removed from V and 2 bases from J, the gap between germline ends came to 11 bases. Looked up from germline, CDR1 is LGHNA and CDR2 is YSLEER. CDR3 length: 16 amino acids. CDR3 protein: CASSQERVVPYNEQFF. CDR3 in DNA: TGCGCCAGCAGCCAAGAGAGAGTAGTCCCCTACAATGAGCAGTTCTTC.

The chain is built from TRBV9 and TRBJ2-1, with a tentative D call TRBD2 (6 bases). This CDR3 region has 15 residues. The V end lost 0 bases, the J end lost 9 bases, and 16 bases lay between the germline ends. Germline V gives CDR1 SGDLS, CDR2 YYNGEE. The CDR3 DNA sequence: TGTGCCAGCAGCGTAGAGGGCGGGATTTGGGGTGAGCAGTTCTTC. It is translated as CASSVEGGIWGEQFF.

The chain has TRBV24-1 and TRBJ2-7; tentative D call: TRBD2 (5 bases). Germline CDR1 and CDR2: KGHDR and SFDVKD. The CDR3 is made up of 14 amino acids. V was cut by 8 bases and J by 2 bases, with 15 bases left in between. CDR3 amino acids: CATTLKGATYEQYF. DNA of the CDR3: TGTGCCACCACTTTGAAGGGAGCCACCTACGAGCAGTACTTC.

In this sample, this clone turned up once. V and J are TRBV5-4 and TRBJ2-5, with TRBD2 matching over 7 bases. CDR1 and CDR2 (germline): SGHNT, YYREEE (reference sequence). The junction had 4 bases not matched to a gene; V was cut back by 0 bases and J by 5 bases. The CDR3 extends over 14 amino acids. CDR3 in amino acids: CASSLETSLETQYF. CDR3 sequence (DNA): TGTGCCAGCAGCTTGGAGACTAGCTTGGAGACCCAGTACTTC.

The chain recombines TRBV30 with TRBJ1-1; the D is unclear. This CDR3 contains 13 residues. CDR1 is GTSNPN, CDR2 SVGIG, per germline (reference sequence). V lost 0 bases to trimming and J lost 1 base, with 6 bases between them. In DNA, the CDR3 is TGTGCCTGGAGTGTCTCACAGAACACTGAAGCTTTCTTT. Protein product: CAWSVSQNTEAFF.

In DNA form, the CDR3 reads TGTGCCAGTAGTATAGGGGAGGCTCGGGGGCAGTTCTTC. This gives the protein CASSIGEARGQFF. The rearrangement uses TRBV19 and TRBJ2-1; perhaps TRBD2 as D (6 bases). The CDR3 is made up of 13 amino acids. Trimming removed 1 base from V and 12 bases from J, with 13 bases in between. The germline V gene encodes CDR1 LNHDA and CDR2 SQIVND (reference sequence).

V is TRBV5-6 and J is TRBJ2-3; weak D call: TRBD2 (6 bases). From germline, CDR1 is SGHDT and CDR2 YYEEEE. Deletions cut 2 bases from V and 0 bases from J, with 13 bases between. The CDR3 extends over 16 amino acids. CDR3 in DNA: TGTGCCAGCAGCTTATTACGTGGGACTAGCACAGATACGCAGTATTTT. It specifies CASSLLRGTSTDTQYF.

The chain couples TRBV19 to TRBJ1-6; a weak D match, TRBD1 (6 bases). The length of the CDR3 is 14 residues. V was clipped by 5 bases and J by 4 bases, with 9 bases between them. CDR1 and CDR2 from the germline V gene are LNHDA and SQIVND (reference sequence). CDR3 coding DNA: TGTGCCAGTAGTTCAGGACAGTATAATTCACCCCTCCACTTT. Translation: CASSSGQYNSPLHF.

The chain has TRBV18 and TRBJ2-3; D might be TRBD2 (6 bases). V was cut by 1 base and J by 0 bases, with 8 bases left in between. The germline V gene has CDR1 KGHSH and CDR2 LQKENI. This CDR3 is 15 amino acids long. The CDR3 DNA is TGTGCCAGCTCACCACGGCTAGCGAGCACAGATACGCAGTATTTT. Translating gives CASSPRLASTDTQYF.

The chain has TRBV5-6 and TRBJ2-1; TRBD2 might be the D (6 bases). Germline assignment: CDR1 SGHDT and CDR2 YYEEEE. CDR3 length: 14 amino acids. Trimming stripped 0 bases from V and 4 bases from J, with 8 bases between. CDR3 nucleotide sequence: TGTGCCAGCAGCTTGGGGGACTCTTACAATGAGCAGTTCTTC. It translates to CASSLGDSYNEQFF.

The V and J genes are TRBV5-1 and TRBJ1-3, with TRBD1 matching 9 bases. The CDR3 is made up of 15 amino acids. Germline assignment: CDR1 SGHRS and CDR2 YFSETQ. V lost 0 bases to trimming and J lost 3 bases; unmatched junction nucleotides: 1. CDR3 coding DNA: TGCGCCAGCAGCTTGGGGACAGGGGTTGGAAACACCATATATTTT. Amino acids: CASSLGTGVGNTIYF.

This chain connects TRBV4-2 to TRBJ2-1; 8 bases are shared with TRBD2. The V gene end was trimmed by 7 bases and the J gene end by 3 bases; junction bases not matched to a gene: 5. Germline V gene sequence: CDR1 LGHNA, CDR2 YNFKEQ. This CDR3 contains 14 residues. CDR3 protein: CASTTTSGYNEQFF. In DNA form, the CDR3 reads TGTGCCAGCACTACCACTAGCGGCTACAATGAGCAGTTCTTC.

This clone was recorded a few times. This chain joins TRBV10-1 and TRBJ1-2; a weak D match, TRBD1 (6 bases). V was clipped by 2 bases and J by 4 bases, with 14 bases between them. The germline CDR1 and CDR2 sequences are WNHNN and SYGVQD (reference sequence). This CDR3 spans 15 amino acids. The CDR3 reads CASSELPGDPYGYTF. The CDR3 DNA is TGCGCCAGCAGTGAGCTCCCAGGGGACCCCTATGGCTACACCTTC.

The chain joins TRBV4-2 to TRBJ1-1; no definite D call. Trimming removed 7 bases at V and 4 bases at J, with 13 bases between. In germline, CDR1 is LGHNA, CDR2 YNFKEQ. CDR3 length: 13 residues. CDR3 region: CASTTTHGTEAFF. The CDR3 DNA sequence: TGTGCCAGCACAACAACGCATGGCACTGAAGCTTTCTTT.

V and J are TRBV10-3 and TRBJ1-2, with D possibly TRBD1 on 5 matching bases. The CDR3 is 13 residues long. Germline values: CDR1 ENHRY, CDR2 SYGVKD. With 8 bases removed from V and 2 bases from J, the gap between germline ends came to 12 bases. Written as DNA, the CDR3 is TGTGCCATCCGGCGGGAGGGGAACTATGGCTACACCTTC. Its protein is CAIRREGNYGYTF.

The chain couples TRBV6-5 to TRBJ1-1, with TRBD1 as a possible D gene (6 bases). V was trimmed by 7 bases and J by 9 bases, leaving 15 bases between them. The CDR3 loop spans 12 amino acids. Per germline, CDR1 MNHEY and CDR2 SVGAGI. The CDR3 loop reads CASTLGGTKAFF. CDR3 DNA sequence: TGTGCCAGCACCCTGGGGGGGACAAAAGCTTTCTTT.

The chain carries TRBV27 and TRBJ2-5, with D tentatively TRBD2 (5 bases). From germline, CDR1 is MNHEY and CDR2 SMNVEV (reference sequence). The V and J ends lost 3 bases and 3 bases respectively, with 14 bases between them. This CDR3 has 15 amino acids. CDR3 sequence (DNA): TGTGCCAGCAGTTTGAGTGGGCTAGCAGAAGAGACCCAGTACTTC. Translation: CASSLSGLAEETQYF.

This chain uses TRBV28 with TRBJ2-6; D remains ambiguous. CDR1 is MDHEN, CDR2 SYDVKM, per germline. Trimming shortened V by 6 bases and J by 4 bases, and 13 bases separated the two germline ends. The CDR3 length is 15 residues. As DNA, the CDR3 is TGTGCCAGCAGCCCCGGGTGGTTGGGGGCCAACGTCCTGACTTTC. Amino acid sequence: CASSPGWLGANVLTF. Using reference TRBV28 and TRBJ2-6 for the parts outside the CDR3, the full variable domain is DVKVTQSSRYLVKRTGEKVFLECVQDMDHENMFWYRQDPGLGLRLIYFSYDVKMKEKGDIPEGYSVSREKKERFSLILESASTNQTSMYLCASSPGWLGANVLTFGAGSRLTVL.

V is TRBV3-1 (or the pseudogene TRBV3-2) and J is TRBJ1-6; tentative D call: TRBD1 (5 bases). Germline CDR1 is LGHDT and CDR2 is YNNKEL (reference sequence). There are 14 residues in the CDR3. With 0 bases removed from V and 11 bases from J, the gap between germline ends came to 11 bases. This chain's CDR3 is CASSQDWGIAPLHF. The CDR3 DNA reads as TGTGCCAGCAGCCAAGATTGGGGCATTGCACCCCTCCACTTT.

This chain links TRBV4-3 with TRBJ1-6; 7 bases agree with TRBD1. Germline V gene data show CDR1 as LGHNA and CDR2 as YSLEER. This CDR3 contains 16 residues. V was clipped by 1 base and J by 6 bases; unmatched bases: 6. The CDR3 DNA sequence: TGCGCCAGCAGCCAAGGTGCCGGGACAGCTAATTCACCCCTCCACTTT. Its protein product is CASSQGAGTANSPLHF.

CDR3 nucleotide sequence: TGCGCCAGCAGCCAAACCGGGACACCCAGGACTGAAGCTTTCTTT. Encoded protein: CASSQTGTPRTEAFF. The chain couples TRBV4-3 to TRBJ1-1; tentative D call: TRBD1 (6 bases). Germline CDR1 is LGHNA and CDR2 is YSLEER. This CDR3 is 15 amino acids long. The V gene lost 2 bases and the J gene lost 5 bases, with 15 bases spanning the gap.

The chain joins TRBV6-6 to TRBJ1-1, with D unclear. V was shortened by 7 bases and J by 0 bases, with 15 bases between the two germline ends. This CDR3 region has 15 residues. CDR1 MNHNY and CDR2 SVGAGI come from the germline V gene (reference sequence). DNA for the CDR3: TGTGCCAGCACAACCGGGTCCCGCGTGAACACTGAAGCTTTCTTT. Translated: CASTTGSRVNTEAFF.

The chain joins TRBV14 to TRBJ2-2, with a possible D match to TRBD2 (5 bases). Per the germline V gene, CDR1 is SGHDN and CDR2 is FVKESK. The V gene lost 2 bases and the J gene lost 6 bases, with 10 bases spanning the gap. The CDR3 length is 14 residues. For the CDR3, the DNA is TGTGCCAGCAGCCAACGGGGAATCCCCGGGGAGCTGTTTTTT. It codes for CASSQRGIPGELFF.

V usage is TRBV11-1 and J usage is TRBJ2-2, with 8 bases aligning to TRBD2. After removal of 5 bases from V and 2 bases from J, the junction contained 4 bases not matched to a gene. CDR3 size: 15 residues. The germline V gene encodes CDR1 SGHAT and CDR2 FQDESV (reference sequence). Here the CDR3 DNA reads TGTGCCAGCAGCGAAAGCGGGGGAAACACCGGGGAGCTGTTTTTT. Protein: CASSESGGNTGELFF.

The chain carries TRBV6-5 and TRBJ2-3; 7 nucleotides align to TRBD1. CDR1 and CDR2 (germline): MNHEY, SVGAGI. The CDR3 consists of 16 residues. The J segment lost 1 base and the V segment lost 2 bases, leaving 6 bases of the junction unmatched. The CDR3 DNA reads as TGTGCCAGCAGTTACCAAGGGACAGCCGGCACAGATACGCAGTATTTT. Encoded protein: CASSYQGTAGTDTQYF.

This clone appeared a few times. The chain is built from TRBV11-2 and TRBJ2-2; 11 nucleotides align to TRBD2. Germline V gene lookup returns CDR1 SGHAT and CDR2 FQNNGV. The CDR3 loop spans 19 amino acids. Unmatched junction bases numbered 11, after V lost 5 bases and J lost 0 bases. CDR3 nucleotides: TGTGCCAGCAGCCCCAGTAGCGGGAGGGCCCAAACGAACACCGGGGAGCTGTTTTTT. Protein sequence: CASSPSSGRAQTNTGELFF. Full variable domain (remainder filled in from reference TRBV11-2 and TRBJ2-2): EAGVAQSPRYKIIEKRQSVAFWCNPISGHATLYWYQQILGQGPKLLIQFQNNGVVDDSQLPKDRFSAERLKGVDSTLKIQPAKLEDSAVYLCASSPSSGRAQTNTGELFFGEGSRLTVL.